One and the same sample provided the 6 T cell receptor beta chains below, sequenced in a study of human T cells and chemical hapten exposure. Time point of the sample: patch test 1, 2 weeks after DPC sensitization. Described treatment: therapeutic diphenylcyclopropenone sensitization with weekly scalp DPC. TCRdb ran MiXCR on the RACE reads and lists one entry per CDR3 protein. The table records more than 90,000 distinct CDR3 sequences, roughly a tenth of them present only once. Material: whole blood, obtained in connection with sensitization to the hapten diphenylcyclopropenone (DPC). The receptors were gathered from a middle-aged man with alopecia areata. Some clones in this sample may be carry-over from other donors' samples.

This clonotype was seen more than once but under ten times. V and J are TRBV28 and TRBJ1-1; no firm D call. The germline CDR1 and CDR2 sequences are MDHEN and SYDVKM. Trimming shortened V by 1 base and J by 1 base, and 16 bases separated the two germline ends. The CDR3 is 17 residues long. In nucleotides, the CDR3 is TGTGCCAGCAGTTTATTAGGAGGGAGTTTAGGGAACACTGAAGCTTTCTTT. It specifies CASSLLGGSLGNTEAFF. Filled out from reference TRBV28 and TRBJ1-1, the complete variable domain reads DVKVTQSSRYLVKRTGEKVFLECVQDMDHENMFWYRQDPGLGLRLIYFSYDVKMKEKGDIPEGYSVSREKKERFSLILESASTNQTSMYLCASSLLGGSLGNTEAFFGQGTRLTVV.

This clonotype was seen a few times. This sequence joins TRBV7-2 and TRBJ1-2; D is undetermined. This CDR3 spans 15 amino acids. Trimming shortened V by 4 bases and J by 3 bases, and 15 bases separated the two germline ends. The V gene's germline CDR1 is SGHTA and CDR2 FQGNSA. The chain's CDR3 is CASSSRATPDYGYTF. The CDR3 region has the DNA TGTGCCAGCAGCTCTAGGGCCACCCCAGACTATGGCTACACCTTC.

This clonotype has at least ten counts. The rearrangement links TRBV6-5 to TRBJ2-3; D ambiguous. CDR3 size: 12 residues. Germline CDR1 MNHEY, CDR2 SVGAGI. The V end lost 6 bases, the J end lost 2 bases, and 6 bases lay between the germline ends. The CDR3 DNA reads as TGTGCCAGCAGCTCCTACACAGATACGCAGTATTTT. As protein: CASSSYTDTQYF.

The gene calls are TRBV4-1 and TRBJ2-1; D ambiguous. Germline V CDR1 and CDR2: MGHRA, YSYEKL. Trimming stripped 0 bases from V and 8 bases from J, with 17 bases between. The CDR3 length is 16 residues. The CDR3, as DNA: TGCGCCAGCAGCCAAGATCCCGGGCTGGTAGGCGATGAGCAGTTCTTC. This encodes CASSQDPGLVGDEQFF.

This clonotype came up many times. The chain has TRBV12-3 or TRBV12-4 and TRBJ1-1; no reliable D call. Deletions cut 5 bases from V and 1 base from J, with 8 bases between. The CDR3 runs 13 residues. The CDR3 bases are TGTGCCAGCAGTGTCGACCCGAACACTGAAGCTTTCTTT. This sequence encodes CASSVDPNTEAFF.

This clonotype came up a few times. The chain carries TRBV10-3 and TRBJ2-2, with 11 bases that match TRBD1. V shed 6 bases and J 1 base; nucleotides not matched to a gene: 4. Germline values: CDR1 ENHRY, CDR2 SYGVKD. The CDR3 runs to 16 residues. CDR3 in amino acids: CAISGQGALNTGELFF. The CDR3 nucleotides are TGTGCCATCAGCGGACAGGGGGCGTTGAACACCGGGGAGCTGTTTTTT.